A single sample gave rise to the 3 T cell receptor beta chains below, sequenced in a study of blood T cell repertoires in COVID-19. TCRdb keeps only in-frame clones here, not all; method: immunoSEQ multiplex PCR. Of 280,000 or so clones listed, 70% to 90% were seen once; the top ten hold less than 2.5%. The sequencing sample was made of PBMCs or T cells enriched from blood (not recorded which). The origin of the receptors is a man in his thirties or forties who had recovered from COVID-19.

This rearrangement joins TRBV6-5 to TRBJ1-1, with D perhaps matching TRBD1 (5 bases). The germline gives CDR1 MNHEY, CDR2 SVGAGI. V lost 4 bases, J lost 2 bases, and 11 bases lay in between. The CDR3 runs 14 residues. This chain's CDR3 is CASSSARVNTEAFF. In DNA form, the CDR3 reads TGTGCCAGCAGTTCTGCCAGGGTTAACACTGAAGCTTTCTTT.

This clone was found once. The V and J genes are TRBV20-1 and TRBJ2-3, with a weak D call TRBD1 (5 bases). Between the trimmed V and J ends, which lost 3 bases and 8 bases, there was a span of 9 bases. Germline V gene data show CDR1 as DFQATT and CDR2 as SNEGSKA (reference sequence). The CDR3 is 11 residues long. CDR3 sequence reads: CSARTDGTQYF. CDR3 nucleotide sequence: TGCAGTGCTAGGACAGACGGTACGCAGTATTTT.

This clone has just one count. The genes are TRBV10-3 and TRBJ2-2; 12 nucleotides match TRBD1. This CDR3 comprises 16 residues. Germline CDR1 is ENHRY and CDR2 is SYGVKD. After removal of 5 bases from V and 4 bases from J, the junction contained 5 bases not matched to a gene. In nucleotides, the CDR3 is TGTGCCATCAGTCCGGGACAGGGGGCGGGCACCGGGGAGCTGTTTTTT. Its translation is CAISPGQGAGTGELFF.